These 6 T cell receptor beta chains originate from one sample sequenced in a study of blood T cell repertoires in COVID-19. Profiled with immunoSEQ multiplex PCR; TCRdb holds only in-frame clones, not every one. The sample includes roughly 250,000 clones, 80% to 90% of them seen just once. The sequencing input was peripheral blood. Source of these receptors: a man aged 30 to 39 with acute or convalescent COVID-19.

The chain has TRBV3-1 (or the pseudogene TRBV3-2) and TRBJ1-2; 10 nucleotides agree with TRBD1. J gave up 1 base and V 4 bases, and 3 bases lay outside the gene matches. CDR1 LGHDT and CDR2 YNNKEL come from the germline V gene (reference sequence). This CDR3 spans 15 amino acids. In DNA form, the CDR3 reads TGTGCCAGCAGCCCCGGGACAGGGGATAACTATGGCTACACCTTC. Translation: CASSPGTGDNYGYTF.

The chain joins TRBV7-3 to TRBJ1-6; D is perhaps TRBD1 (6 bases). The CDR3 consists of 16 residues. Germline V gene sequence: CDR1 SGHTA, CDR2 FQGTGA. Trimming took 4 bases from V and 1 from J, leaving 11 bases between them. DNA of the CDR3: TGTGCCAGCAGCTCCGGGGGGCTGTCCTATAATTCACCCCTCCACTTT. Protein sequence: CASSSGGLSYNSPLHF.

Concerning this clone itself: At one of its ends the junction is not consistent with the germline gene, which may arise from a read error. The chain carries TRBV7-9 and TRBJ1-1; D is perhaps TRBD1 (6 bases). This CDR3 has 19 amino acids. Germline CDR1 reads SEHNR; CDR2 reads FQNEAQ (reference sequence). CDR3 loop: CASSQTHDRLGGLKTEAFF. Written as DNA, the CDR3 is TGTGCCAGCAGCCAAACTCATGACAGGCTAGGAGGTTTGAAGACTGAAGCTTTCTTT.

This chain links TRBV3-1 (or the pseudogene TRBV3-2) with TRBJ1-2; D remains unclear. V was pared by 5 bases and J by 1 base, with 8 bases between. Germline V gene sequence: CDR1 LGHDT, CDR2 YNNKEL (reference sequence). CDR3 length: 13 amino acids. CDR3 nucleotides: TGTGCCAGCAGCTTACAGAGTAACTATGGCTACACCTTC. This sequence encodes CASSLQSNYGYTF.

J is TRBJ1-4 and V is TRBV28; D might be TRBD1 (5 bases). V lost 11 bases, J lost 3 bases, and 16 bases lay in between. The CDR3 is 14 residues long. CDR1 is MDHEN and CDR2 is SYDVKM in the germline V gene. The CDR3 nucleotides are TGTGCCGCTGGGCTTGGGGGGTCTAATGAAAAACTGTTTTTT. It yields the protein CAAGLGGSNEKLFF. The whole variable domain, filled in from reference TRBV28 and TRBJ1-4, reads DVKVTQSSRYLVKRTGEKVFLECVQDMDHENMFWYRQDPGLGLRLIYFSYDVKMKEKGDIPEGYSVSREKKERFSLILESASTNQTSMYLCAAGLGGSNEKLFFGSGTQLSVL.

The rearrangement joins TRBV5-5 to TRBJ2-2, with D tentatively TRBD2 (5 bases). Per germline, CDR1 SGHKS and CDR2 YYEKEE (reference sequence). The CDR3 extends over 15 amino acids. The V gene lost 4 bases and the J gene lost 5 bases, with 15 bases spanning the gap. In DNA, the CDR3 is TGTGCCAGCAGCCCGGGCCCTCGGGGTACCGGGGAGCTGTTTTTT. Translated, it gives CASSPGPRGTGELFF.